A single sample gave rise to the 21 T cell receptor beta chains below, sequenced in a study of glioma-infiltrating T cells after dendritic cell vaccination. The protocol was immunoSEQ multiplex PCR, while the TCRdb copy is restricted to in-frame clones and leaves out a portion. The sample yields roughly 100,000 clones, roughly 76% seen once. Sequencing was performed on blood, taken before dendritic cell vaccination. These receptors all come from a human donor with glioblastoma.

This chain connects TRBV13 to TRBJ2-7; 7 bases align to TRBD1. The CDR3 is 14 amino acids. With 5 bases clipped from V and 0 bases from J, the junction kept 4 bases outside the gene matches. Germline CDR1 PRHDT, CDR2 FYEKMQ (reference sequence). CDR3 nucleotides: TGTGCCAGCAGCCTCAGACAGGGCTCCTACGAGCAGTACTTC. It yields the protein CASSLRQGSYEQYF.

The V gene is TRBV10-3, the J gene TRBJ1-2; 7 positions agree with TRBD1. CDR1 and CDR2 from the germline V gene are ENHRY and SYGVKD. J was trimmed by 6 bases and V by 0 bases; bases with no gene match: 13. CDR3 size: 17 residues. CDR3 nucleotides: TGTGCCATCAGTGAGTCGGGACAGTCCATGGCAATCCATGGCTACACCTTC. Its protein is CAISESGQSMAIHGYTF.

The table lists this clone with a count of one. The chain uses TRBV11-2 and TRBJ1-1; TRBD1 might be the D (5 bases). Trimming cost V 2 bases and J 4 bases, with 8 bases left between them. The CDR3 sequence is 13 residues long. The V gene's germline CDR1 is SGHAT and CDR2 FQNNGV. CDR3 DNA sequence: TGTGCCAGCAGCTTACGGGGGTTCACTGAAGCTTTCTTT. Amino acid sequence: CASSLRGFTEAFF.

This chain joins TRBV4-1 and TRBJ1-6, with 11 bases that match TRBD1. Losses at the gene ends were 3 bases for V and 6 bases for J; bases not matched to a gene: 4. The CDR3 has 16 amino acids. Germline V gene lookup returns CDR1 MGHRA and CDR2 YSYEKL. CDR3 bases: TGCGCCAGCAGCCATGGACAGGGGGCTGGTAATTCACCCCTCCACTTT. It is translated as CASSHGQGAGNSPLHF.

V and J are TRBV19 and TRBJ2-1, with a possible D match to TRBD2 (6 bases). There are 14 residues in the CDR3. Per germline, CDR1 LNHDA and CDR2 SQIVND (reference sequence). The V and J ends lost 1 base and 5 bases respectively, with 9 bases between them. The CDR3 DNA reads TGTGCCAGTAGTATAGCGGGGAGGAACAATGAGCAGTTCTTC. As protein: CASSIAGRNNEQFF.

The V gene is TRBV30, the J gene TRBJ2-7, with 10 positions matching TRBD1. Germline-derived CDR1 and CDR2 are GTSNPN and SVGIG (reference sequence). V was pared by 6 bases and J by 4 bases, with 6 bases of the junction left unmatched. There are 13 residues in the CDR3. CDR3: CACNRDRGYEQYF. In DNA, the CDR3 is TGTGCCTGTAACCGGGACAGGGGATACGAGCAGTACTTC.

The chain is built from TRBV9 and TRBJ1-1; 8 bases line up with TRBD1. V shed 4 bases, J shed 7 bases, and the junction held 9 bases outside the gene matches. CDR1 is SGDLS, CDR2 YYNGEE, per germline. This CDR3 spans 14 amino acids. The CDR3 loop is CASSPQTGEGEAFF. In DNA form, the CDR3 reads TGTGCCAGCAGCCCTCAGACAGGGGAAGGTGAAGCTTTCTTT.

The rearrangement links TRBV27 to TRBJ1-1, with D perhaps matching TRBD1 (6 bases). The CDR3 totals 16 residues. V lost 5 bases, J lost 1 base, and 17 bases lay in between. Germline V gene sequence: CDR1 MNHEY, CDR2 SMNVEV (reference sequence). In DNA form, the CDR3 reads TGTGCCAGCAGTCCACTACTTACAGGGACGAACACTGAAGCTTTCTTT. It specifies CASSPLLTGTNTEAFF.

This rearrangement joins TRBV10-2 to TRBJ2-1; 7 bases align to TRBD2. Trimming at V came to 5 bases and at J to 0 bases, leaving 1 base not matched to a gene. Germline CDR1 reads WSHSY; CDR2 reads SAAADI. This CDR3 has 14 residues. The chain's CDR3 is CASSLAVSYNEQFF. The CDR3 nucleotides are TGCGCCAGCAGTCTAGCGGTCTCCTACAATGAGCAGTTCTTC.

CDR3 coding DNA: TGCAGCGTCGAACAGGGGAGGGACACTGAAGCTTTCTTT. Amino acid sequence: CSVEQGRDTEAFF. The chain combines TRBV29-1 with TRBJ1-1, with 7 bases fitting TRBD1. J gave up 3 bases and V 6 bases, and 7 bases lay outside the gene matches. The germline CDR1 and CDR2 sequences are SQVTM and ANQGSEA. The length of the CDR3 is 13 residues.

CDR3 protein: CASQGFAGANVLTF. In nucleotides, the CDR3 is TGTGCCAGTCAGGGGTTTGCCGGGGCCAACGTCCTGACTTTC. The V call is TRBV19, the J call TRBJ2-6, with TRBD1 as a possible D gene (6 bases). Trimming shortened V by 8 bases and J by 4 bases, and 12 bases separated the two germline ends. CDR1 LNHDA and CDR2 SQIVND come from the germline V gene (reference sequence). The CDR3 spans 14 residues.

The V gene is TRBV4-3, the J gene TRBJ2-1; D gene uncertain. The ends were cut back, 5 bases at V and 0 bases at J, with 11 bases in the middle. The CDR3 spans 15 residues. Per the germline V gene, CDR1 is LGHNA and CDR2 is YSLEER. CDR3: CASSTIGSSYNEQFF. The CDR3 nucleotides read TGCGCCAGCAGCACCATCGGTTCCTCCTACAATGAGCAGTTCTTC.

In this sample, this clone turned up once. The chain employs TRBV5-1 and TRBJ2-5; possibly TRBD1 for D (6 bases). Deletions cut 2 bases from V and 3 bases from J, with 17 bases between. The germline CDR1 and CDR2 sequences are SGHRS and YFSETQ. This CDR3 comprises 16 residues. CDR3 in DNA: TGCGCCAGCAGCTTAGTTAGACAGGAACTGAAAGAGACCCAGTACTTC. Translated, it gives CASSLVRQELKETQYF.

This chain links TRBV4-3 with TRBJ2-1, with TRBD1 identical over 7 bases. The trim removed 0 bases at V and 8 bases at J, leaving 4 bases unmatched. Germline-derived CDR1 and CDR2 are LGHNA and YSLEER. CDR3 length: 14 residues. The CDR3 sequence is CASSQEPQGDEQFF. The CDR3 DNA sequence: TGCGCCAGCAGCCAAGAGCCCCAGGGGGATGAGCAGTTCTTC.

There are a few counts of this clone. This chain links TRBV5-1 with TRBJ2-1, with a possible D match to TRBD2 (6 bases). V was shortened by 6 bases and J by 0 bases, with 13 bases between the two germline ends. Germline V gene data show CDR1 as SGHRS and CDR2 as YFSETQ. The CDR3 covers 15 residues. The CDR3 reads CASTSSESSYNEQFF. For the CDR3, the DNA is TGCGCCAGCACCTCTAGCGAGAGCTCCTACAATGAGCAGTTCTTC.

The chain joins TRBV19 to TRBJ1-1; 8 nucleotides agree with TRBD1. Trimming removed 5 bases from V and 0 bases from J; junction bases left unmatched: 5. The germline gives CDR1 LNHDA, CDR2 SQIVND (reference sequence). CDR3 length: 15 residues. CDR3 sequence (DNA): TGTGCCAGTAGTGAAGGACAGGGCTTGAACACTGAAGCTTTCTTT. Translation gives CASSEGQGLNTEAFF.

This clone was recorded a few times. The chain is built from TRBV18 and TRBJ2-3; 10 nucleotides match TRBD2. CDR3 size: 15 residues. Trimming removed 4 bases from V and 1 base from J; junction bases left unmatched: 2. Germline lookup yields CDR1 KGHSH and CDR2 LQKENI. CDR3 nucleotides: TGTGCCAGCTCACTTACTAGCGGGGGCACAGATACGCAGTATTTT. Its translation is CASSLTSGGTDTQYF.

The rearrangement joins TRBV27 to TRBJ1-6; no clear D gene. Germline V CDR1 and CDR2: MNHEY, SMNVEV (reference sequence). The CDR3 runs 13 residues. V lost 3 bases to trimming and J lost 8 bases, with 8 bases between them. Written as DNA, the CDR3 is TGTGCCAGCAGTTTCTCCCTTTATTCACCCCTCCACTTT. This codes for CASSFSLYSPLHF.

In DNA, the CDR3 is TGTGCCAGTAGTACGGACACCTTGTGCCATCAGCCCCAGCATTTT. Translating gives CASSTDTLCHQPQHF. This chain connects TRBV19 to TRBJ1-5; D possibly corresponds to TRBD1 (5 bases). Trimming pared 4 bases from V and 5 bases from J, leaving 15 bases between. Germline CDR1 and CDR2: LNHDA and SQIVND (reference sequence). The CDR3 consists of 15 residues.

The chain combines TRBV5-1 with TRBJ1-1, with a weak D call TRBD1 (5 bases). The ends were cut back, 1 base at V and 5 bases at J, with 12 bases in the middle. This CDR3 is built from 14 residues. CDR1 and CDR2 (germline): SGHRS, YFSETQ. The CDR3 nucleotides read TGCGCCAGCAGCTTGAGTAGGGGCAGGACTGAAGCTTTCTTT. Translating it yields CASSLSRGRTEAFF.

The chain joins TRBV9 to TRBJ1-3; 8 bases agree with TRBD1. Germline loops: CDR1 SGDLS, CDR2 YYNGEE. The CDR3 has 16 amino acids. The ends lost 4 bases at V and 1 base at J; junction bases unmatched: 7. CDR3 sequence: CASSLGQGESGNTIYF. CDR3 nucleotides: TGTGCCAGCAGCTTAGGACAGGGAGAGTCTGGAAACACCATATATTTT. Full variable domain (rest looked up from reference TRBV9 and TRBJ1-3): DSGVTQTPKHLITATGQRVTLRCSPRSGDLSVYWYQQSLDQGLQFLIQYYNGEERAKGNILERFSAQQFPDLHSELNLSSLELGDSALYFCASSLGQGESGNTIYFGEGSWLTVV.